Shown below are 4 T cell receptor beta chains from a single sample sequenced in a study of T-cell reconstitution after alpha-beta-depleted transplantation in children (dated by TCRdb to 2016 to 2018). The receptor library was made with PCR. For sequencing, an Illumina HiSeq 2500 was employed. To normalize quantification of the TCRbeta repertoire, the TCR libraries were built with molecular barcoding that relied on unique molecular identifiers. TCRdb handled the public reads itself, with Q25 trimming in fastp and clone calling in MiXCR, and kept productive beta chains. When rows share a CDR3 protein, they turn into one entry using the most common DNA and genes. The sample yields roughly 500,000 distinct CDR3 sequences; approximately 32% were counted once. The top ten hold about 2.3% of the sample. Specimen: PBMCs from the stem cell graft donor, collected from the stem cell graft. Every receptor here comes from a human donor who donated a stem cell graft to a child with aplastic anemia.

Written as DNA, the CDR3 is TGTGCCAGCGACGGGAGGGCAGAGACCCAGTACTTC. It translates to CASDGRAETQYF. The chain joins TRBV7-9 to TRBJ2-5; 8 nucleotides line up with TRBD2. The CDR3 totals 12 residues. Germline CDR1 reads SEHNR; CDR2 reads FQNEAQ (reference sequence). The V segment lost 8 bases and the J segment 4 bases; nucleotides outside the gene matches: 3. Full variable domain (rest looked up from reference TRBV7-9 and TRBJ2-5): DTGVSQNPRHKITKRGQNVTFRCDPISEHNRLYWYRQTLGQGPEFLTYFQNEAQLEKSRLLSDRFSAERPKGSFSTLEIQRTEQGDSAMYLCASDGRAETQYFGPGTRLLVL.

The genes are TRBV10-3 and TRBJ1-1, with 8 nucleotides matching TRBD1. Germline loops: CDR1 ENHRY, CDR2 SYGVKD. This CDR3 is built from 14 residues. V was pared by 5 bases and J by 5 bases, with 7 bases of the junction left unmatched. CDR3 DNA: TGTGCCATCAGTACCACAGGGGGTAGGACTGAAGCTTTCTTT. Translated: CAISTTGGRTEAFF.

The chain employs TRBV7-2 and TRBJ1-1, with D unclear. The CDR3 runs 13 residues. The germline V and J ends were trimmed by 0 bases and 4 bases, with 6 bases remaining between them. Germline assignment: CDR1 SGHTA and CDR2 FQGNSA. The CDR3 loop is CASSLAARTEAFF. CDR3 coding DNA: TGTGCCAGCAGCTTAGCGGCTCGCACTGAAGCTTTCTTT.

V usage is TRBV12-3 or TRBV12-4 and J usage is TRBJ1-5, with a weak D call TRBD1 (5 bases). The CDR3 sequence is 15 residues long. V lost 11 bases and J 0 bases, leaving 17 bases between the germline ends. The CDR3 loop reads CASWDTTDSNQPQHF. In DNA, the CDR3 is TGTGCCTCTTGGGATACGACAGATAGCAATCAGCCCCAGCATTTT.